This T cell receptor beta chain derives from a study of cytomegalovirus exposure and HLA in healthy donors. Whole-study context: For the roughly 390 genotyped donors, about 79% fell within the Caucasian-associated ancestry cluster.

The PCR contained 60 Vbeta and 13 Jbeta primers. As processed by the authors: There were tens of millions of unique TCR beta chains by a later count, and some 11 million of them were shared. The protocol was immunoSEQ multiplex PCR, while the TCRdb copy is restricted to in-frame clones and leaves out a portion. V, J and clone size are those of that table, while D and trimming were read from the DNA. The profile shows some 150,000 clones, about three quarters of them singletons. V dropped 0 bases and J dropped 8; count of bases not matched to a gene: 2. CDR1 is SGHRS and CDR2 is YFSETQ in the germline V gene. This CDR3 region has 14 residues.

What was sequenced was PBMCs. This sequence was found in a man between 18 and 35 years old in good health and CMV-seronegative. The rearrangement links TRBV5-1 to TRBJ2-2; 9 bases are a match to TRBD2. In DNA, the CDR3 is TGCGCCAGCAGCTTGGACCTAGCGGGGGGGGAGCTGTTTTTT. It codes for CASSLDLAGGELFF.